This T cell receptor beta chain was profiled in a study of blood T cell repertoires in COVID-19. The recovered donors of Cohort 3 showed two negative PCRs, clearance, or symptom resolution. The protocol was immunoSEQ multiplex PCR, while the TCRdb copy is restricted to in-frame clones and leaves out a portion. The sample has approximately 350,000 clones; more than 75% are singletons. The sequence was collected from a woman in her twenties or thirties who had recovered from COVID-19. Sequencing input: PBMCs or T cells enriched from blood (not recorded which).

The CDR3 protein is CASSKLKGRVSNTIYF. The CDR3 DNA follows: TGTGCCAGCAGCAAACTGAAGGGGCGCGTATCGAACACCATATATTTT. V usage is TRBV21-1 and J usage is TRBJ1-3; TRBD1, the table's D call, was not compared with the DNA. TRBV21-1 is classified as a pseudogene. This CDR3 region has 16 residues.